The source of this T cell receptor beta chain is a study of tumor and adjacent non-tumor tissue in lung cancer. The CDR3 runs 12 residues. The V end was cut by 6 bases, the J end by 2 bases, with 7 bases between. The germline V gene encodes CDR1 SNHLY and CDR2 FYNNEI. No cell sorting was done before RNA was extracted from the tissue. More than 3 cm separated this lung sample from the edge of the tumor. Three rounds of nested PCR, following a modified ARM-PCR protocol, produced the TCRbeta library. In TCRdb, the multiplex PCR reads were re-called with MiXCR into one record per CDR3 protein. The table records approximately 120,000 distinct CDR3 sequences, 50% to 70% of them present only once.

The V call is TRBV2, the J call TRBJ1-2; D is perhaps TRBD1 (6 bases). The sequencing sample was made of distant non-tumor lung tissue. The source is a man aged 55-75 years with non-small cell lung cancer. The CDR3 DNA follows: TGTGCCAGCAGCGGACAGAACTATGGCTACACCTTC. Its translation is CASSGQNYGYTF.